The text below deals with one T cell receptor (beta chain). Its antigen is as yet unknown. Profiling relied on immunoSEQ multiplex PCR, and the TCRdb table lists in-frame clones only, not all of them. Among about 100,000 clones listed, over 75% were seen once. In germline, CDR1 is SGHRS, CDR2 YFSETQ. Trimming removed 4 bases at V and 1 base at J, with 15 bases between. CDR3 length: 16 amino acids. These data are taken from a study of T cell responses to AZD1222 COVID-19 vaccine. Study details: Second doses at about 4 or about 12 weeks were pooled.

Study-wide points: Clonal diversity was possibly underestimated; the donors were predominantly white British and more often female.

The V gene is TRBV5-1, the J gene TRBJ2-1; D perhaps matches TRBD2 (6 bases). Material: peripheral blood, obtained on day 0 of AZD1222 vaccination. The TCR comes from an adult in good health. This CDR3 reads CASSAEGLESYNEQFF. For the CDR3, the DNA is TGCGCCAGCAGCGCGGAGGGCCTGGAATCCTACAATGAGCAGTTCTTC.